This TCR beta chain was captured in a study of OX40 agonist ivuxolimab in advanced cancers. Study in general: Dose-escalation patients had hepatocellular carcinoma, melanoma, renal cell or head and neck cancer. Partial responses were achieved by three patients, of whom one had hepatocellular carcinoma and two had cutaneous melanoma.

The CDR3 has 15 amino acids. From germline, CDR1 is GTSNPN and CDR2 SVGIG (reference sequence). The germline V and J ends were trimmed by 0 bases and 0 bases, with 12 bases remaining between them. Blood samples were obtained at baseline, cycle 4 day 1, and cycle 7 day 1. Regarding this clone: Its antigen is unknown.

Whole-study findings and limits: Expanded clones belonging to CD8+ T cells outnumbered, on average, those of CD4+.

Some clones are missing from TCRdb's copy, which holds only in-frame ones; the method was immunoSEQ multiplex PCR. The top ten hold around 0.28% of the sample, which has around 94,000 clones, roughly 84% seen once. This sequence joins TRBV30 and TRBJ2-7; D remains unclear. The source was CD4+ or CD8+ T cells sorted from blood, collected in a trial of the OX40 agonist ivuxolimab. The sequence derives from an adult with an advanced solid tumor such as melanoma, head and neck, liver or kidney cancer. The CDR3 sequence: CAWSVFPGSSYEQYF. The CDR3, as DNA: TGTGCCTGGAGTGTATTTCCGGGTAGCTCCTACGAGCAGTACTTC.